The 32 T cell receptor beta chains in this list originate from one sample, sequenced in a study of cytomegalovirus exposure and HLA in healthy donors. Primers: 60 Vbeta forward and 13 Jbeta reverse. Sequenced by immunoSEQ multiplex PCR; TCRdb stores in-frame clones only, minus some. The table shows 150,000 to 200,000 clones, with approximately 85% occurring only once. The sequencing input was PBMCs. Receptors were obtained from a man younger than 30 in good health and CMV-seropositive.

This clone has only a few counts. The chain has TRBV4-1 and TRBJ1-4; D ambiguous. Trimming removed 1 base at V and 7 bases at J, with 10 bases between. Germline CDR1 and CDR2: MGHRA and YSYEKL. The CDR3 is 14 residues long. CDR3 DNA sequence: TGCGCCAGCAGCCAAGTTGAGGGAGCTGAAAAACTGTTTTTT. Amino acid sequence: CASSQVEGAEKLFF.

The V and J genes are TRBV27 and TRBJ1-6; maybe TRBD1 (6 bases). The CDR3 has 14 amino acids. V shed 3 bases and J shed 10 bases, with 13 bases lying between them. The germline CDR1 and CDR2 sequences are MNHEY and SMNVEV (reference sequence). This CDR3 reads CASSFRGAGSPLHF. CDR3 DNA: TGTGCCAGCAGTTTTCGGGGGGCAGGGTCACCCCTCCACTTT.

The CDR3 region is CASSYSLGVNEQFF. The CDR3 DNA follows: TGTGCCAGCAGTTACTCCCTCGGGGTCAATGAGCAGTTCTTC. V gene TRBV6-5 combines with J gene TRBJ2-1; a weak D match, TRBD2 (5 bases). The CDR3 runs 14 residues. Trimming took off 0 bases at V and 6 bases at J, with 9 bases between the two ends. From germline, CDR1 is MNHEY and CDR2 SVGAGI.

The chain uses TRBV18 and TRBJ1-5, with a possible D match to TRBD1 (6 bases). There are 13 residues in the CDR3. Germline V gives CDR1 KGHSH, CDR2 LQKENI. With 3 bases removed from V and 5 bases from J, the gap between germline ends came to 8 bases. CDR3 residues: CASSPDSYQPQHF. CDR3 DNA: TGTGCCAGCTCACCGGACAGTTATCAGCCCCAGCATTTT.

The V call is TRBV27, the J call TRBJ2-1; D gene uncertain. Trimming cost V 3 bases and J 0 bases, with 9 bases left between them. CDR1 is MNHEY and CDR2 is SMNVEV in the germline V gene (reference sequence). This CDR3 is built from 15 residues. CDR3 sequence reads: CASSLTSSSYNEQFF. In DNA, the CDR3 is TGTGCCAGCAGTTTGACTTCGAGCTCCTACAATGAGCAGTTCTTC.

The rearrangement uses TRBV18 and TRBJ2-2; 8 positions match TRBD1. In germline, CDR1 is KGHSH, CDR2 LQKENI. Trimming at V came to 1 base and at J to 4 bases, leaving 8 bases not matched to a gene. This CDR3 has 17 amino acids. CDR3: CASSPLPLQGATGELFF. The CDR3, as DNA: TGTGCCAGCTCACCACTACCCCTTCAGGGGGCCACCGGGGAGCTGTTTTTT. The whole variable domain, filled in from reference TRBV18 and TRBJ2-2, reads NAGVMQNPRHLVRRRGQEARLRCSPMKGHSHVYWYRQLPEEGLKFMVYLQKENIIDESGMPKERFSAEFPKEGPSILRIQQVVRGDSAAYFCASSPLPLQGATGELFFGEGSRLTVL.

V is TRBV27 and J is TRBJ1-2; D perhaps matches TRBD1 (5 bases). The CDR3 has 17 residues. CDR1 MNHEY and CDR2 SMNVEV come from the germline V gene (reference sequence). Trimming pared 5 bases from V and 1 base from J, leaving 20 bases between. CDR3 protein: CASSASGTGVINYGYTF. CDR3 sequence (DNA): TGTGCCAGCAGTGCATCCGGGACGGGAGTAATTAACTATGGCTACACCTTC.

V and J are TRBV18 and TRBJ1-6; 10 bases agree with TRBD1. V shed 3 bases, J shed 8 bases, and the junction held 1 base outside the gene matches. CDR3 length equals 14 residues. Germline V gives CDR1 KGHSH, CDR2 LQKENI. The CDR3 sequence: CASSPGTGDSPLHF. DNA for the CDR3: TGTGCCAGCTCACCTGGGACAGGGGATTCACCCCTCCACTTT.

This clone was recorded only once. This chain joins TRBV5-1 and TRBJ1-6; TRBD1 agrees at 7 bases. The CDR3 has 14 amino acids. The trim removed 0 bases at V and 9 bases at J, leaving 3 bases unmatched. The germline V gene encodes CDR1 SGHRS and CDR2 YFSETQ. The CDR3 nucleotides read TGCGCCAGCAGCTTGGAAGGGGGCAGTTCACCCCTCCACTTT. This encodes CASSLEGGSSPLHF.

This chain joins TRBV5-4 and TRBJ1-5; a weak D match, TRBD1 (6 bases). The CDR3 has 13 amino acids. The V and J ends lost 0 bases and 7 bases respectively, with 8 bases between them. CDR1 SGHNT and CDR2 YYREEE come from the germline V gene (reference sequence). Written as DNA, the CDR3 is TGTGCCAGCAGCTTGGCAGGGGAACAGCCCCAGCATTTT. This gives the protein CASSLAGEQPQHF.

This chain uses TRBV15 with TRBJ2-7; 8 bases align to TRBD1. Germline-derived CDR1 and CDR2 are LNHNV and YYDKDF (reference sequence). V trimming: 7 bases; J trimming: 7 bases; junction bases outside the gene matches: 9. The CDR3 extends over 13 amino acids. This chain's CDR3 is CATMDRVSREQYF. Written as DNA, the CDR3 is TGTGCCACCATGGACAGGGTATCGAGGGAGCAGTACTTC.

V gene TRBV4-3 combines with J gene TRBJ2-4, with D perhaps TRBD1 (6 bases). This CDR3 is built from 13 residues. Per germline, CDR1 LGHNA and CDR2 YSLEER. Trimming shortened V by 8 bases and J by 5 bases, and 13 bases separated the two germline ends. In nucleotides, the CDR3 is TGCGCCAGCCTCGGACCAGGGGAAAACATTCAGTACTTC. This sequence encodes CASLGPGENIQYF.

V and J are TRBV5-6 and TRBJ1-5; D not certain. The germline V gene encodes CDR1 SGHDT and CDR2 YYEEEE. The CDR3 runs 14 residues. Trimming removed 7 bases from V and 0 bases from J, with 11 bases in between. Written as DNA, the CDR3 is TGTGCCAGCCGTAGGAGGTATAGCAATCAGCCCCAGCATTTT. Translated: CASRRRYSNQPQHF.

The CDR3 region has the DNA TGTGCCAGCTCACCTCAACAGGTGGGGAGCAATCAGCCCCAGCATTTT. It yields the protein CASSPQQVGSNQPQHF. The V and J genes are TRBV18 and TRBJ1-5, with D perhaps TRBD1 (5 bases). V was shortened by 3 bases and J by 1 base, with 13 bases between the two germline ends. Germline CDR1 is KGHSH and CDR2 is LQKENI. This CDR3 has 16 amino acids.

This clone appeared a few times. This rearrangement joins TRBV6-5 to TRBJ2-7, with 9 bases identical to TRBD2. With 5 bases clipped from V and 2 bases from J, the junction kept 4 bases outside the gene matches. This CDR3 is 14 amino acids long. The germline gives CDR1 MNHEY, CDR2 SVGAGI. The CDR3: CASSESGGPYEQYF. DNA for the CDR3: TGTGCCAGCAGTGAGAGCGGGGGGCCCTACGAGCAGTACTTC.

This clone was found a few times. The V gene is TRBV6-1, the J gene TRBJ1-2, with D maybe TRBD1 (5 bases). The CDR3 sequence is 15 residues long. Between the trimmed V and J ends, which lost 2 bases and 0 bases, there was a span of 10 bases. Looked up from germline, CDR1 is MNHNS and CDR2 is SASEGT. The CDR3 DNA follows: TGTGCCAGCAGTGAATTCGACAGCCCTAACTATGGCTACACCTTC. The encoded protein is CASSEFDSPNYGYTF.

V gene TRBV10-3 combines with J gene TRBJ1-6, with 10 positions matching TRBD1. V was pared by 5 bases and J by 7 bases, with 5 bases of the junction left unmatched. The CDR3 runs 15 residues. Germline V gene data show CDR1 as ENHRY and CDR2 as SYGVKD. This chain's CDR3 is CAISRTGGTNSPLHF. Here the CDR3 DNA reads TGTGCCATCAGTAGGACAGGGGGTACCAATTCACCCCTCCACTTT.

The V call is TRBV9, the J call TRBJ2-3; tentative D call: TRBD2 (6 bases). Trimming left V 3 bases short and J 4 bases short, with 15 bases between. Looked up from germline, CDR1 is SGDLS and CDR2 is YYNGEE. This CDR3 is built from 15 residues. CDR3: CASSATGTPADTQYF. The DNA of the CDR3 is TGTGCCAGCAGCGCTACCGGGACTCCAGCAGATACGCAGTATTTT.

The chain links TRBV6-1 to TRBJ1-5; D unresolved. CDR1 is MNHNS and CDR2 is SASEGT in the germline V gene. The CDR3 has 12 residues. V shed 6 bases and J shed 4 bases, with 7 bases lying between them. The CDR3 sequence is CASRETNQPQHF. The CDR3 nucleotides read TGTGCCAGCAGAGAGACTAATCAGCCCCAGCATTTT.

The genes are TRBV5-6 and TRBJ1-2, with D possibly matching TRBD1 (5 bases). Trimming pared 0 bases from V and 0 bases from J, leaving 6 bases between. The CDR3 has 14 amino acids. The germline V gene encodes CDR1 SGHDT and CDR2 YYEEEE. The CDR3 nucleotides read TGTGCCAGCAGCTTGGTAGGGGCTAACTATGGCTACACCTTC. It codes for CASSLVGANYGYTF.

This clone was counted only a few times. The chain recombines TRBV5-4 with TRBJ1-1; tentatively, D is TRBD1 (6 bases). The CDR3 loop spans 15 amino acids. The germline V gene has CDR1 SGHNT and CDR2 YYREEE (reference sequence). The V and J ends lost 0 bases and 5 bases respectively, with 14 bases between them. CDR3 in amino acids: CASSLEAGARTEAFF. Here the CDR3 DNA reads TGTGCCAGCAGCTTGGAGGCAGGGGCGCGTACTGAAGCTTTCTTT.

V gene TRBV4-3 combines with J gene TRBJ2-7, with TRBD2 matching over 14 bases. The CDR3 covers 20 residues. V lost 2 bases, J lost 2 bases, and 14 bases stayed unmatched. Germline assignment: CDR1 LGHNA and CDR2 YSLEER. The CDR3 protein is CASSQIGLTSGGAGAYEQYF. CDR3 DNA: TGCGCCAGCAGCCAAATAGGCTTGACTAGCGGGGGGGCCGGAGCCTACGAGCAGTACTTC.

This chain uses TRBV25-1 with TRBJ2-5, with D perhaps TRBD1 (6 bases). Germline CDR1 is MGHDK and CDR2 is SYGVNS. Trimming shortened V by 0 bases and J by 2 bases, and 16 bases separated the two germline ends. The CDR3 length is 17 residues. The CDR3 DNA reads TGTGCCAGCAGTGAATATTTTGCGACAGGAGAACAAGAGACCCAGTACTTC. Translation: CASSEYFATGEQETQYF.

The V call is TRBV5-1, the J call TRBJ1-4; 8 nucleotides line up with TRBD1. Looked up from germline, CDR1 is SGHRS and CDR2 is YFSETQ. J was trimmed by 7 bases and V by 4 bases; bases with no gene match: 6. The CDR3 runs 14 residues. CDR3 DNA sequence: TGCGCCAGCAGCGGACAGGGAAGGGGTGAAAAACTGTTTTTT. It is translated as CASSGQGRGEKLFF.

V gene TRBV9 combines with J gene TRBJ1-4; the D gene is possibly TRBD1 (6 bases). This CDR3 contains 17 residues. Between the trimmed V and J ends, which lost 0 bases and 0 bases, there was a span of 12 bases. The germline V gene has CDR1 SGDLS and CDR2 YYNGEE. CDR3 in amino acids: CASSVDGRGPTNEKLFF. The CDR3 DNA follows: TGTGCCAGCAGCGTAGACGGCAGGGGCCCAACTAATGAAAAACTGTTTTTT.

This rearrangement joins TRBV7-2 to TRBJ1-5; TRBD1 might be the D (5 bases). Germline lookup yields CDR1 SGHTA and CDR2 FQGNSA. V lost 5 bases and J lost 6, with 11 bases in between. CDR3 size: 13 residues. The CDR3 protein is CASSTQGSQPQHF. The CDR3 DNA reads TGTGCCAGCAGCACCCAGGGAAGTCAGCCCCAGCATTTT.

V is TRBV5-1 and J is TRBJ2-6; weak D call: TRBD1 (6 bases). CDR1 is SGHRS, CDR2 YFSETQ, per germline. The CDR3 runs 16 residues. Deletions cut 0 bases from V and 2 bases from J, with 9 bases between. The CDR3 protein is CASSLASGAGANVLTF. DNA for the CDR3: TGCGCCAGCAGCTTGGCGTCAGGGGCTGGGGCCAACGTCCTGACTTTC.

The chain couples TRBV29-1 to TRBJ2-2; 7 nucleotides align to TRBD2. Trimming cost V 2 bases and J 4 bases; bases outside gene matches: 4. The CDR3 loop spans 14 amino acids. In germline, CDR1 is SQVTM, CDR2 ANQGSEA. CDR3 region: CSVEHRGGTGELFF. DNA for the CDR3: TGCAGCGTTGAACACCGCGGGGGCACCGGGGAGCTGTTTTTT.

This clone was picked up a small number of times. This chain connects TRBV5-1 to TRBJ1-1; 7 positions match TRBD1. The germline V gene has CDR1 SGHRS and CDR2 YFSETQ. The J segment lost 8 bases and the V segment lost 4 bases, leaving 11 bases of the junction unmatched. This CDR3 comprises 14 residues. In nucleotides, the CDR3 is TGCGCCAGCAGCCTATCCCGAAGGGACAGAGAAGCTTTCTTT. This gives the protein CASSLSRRDREAFF.

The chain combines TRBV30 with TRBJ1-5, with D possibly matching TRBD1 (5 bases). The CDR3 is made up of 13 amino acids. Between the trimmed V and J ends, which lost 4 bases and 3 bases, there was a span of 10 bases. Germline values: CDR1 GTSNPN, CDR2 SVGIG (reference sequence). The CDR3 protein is CAWKAGLNQPQHF. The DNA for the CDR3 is TGTGCCTGGAAGGCGGGACTCAATCAGCCCCAGCATTTT.

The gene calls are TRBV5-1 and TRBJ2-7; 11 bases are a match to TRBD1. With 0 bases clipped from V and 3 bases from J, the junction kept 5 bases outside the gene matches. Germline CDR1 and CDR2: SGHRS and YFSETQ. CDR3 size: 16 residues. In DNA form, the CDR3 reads TGCGCCAGCAGCTTGGGGGGGACAGGGGGTGACTACGAGCAGTACTTC. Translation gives CASSLGGTGGDYEQYF.

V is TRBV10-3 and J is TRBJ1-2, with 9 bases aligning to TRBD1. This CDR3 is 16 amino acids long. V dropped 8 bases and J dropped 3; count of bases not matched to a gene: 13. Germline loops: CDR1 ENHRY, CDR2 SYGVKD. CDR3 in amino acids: CAIGDPGQGTDYGYTF. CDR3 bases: TGTGCCATCGGGGATCCGGGACAGGGTACCGACTATGGCTACACCTTC.